These 24 T cell receptor beta chains were all obtained from the same sample, sequenced in a study of blood T cells in healthy people across ages. A second PCR, run for roughly 7 to 11 cycles, used a sample-barcoded 5' primer plus a J-beta primer mix. TCRdb re-derived calls from the 5' RACE reads in MiXCR, one entry per CDR3 protein. The repertoire holds under 1,000,000 distinct CDR3 sequences, with around 45% as singletons. Sequencing was performed on blood. All receptors derive from an elderly man in good health.

This clonotype was seen a handful of times. The rearrangement uses TRBV20-1 and TRBJ2-7; D may match TRBD1 or TRBD2 (5 bases each). V was cut by 1 base and J by 0 bases, with 13 bases left in between. There are 15 residues in the CDR3. Germline V CDR1 and CDR2: DFQATT, SNEGSKA (reference sequence). The CDR3 nucleotides are TGCAGTGCTAGAGCGGAGGCAGGGAGCTCCTACGAGCAGTACTTC. As protein: CSARAEAGSSYEQYF.

J is TRBJ2-4 and V is TRBV5-6, with D possibly being TRBD1 (5 bases). The V end was cut by 3 bases, the J end by 13 bases, with 11 bases between. The germline V gene has CDR1 SGHDT and CDR2 YYEEEE. CDR3 size: 11 residues. The CDR3 nucleotides read TGTGCCAGCAGCTCGGCAGGGCAGCAGTACTTC. It is translated as CASSSAGQQYF.

This chain's CDR3 is CATGPGTNEQFF. The CDR3 DNA reads as TGTGCCACCGGCCCAGGGACCAATGAGCAGTTCTTC. The rearrangement links TRBV12-3 or TRBV12-4 to TRBJ2-1, with D perhaps assigned TRBD1 or TRBD2 (5 bases each). The V end was cut by 10 bases, the J end by 6 bases, with 13 bases between. The CDR3 totals 12 residues.

CDR3 amino acids: CASSRLGGGVETQYF. Written as DNA, the CDR3 is TGCGCCAGCAGCCGACTCGGAGGGGGCGTAGAGACCCAGTACTTC. The chain couples TRBV5-1 to TRBJ2-5; D perhaps matches TRBD1 (7 bases). CDR3 size: 15 residues. Germline CDR1 is SGHRS and CDR2 is YFSETQ. Between the trimmed V and J ends, which lost 4 bases and 4 bases, there was a span of 17 bases.

The rearrangement links TRBV7-9 to TRBJ2-1; D gene ambiguous. CDR3 length: 16 amino acids. The germline V and J ends were trimmed by 1 base and 0 bases, with 10 bases remaining between them. The germline V gene has CDR1 SEHNR and CDR2 FQNEAQ (reference sequence). The CDR3 nucleotides read TGTGCCAGCAGCTTAGTTCCTCGAAGCTCCTACAATGAGCAGTTCTTC. The encoded protein is CASSLVPRSSYNEQFF.

The V and J genes are TRBV7-2 and TRBJ1-2, with D unclear. Germline V lookup: CDR1 SGHTA, CDR2 FQGNSA. The germline V and J ends were trimmed by 2 bases and 6 bases, with 19 bases remaining between them. This CDR3 region has 16 residues. Written as DNA, the CDR3 is TGTGCCAGCAGCTTATCCCCCAGTATAGTGAAAGATGGCTACACCTTC. Translating it yields CASSLSPSIVKDGYTF. Together with reference TRBV7-2 and TRBJ1-2, the CDR3 gives the full variable domain: GAGVSQSPSNKVTEKGKDVELRCDPISGHTALYWYRQSLGQGLEFLIYFQGNSAPDKSGLPSDRFSAERTGGSVSTLTIQRTQQEDSAVYLCASSLSPSIVKDGYTFGSGTRLTVV.

The CDR3 loop is CASNIKNTAEAFF. The CDR3 DNA sequence: TGTGCCAGCAATATAAAAAACACCGCTGAAGCTTTCTTT. The chain employs TRBV7-2 and TRBJ1-1; no clear D. CDR1 and CDR2 (germline): SGHTA, FQGNSA. The CDR3 loop spans 13 amino acids. The ends were cut back, 7 bases at V and 6 bases at J, with 15 bases in the middle.

The chain employs TRBV4-2 and TRBJ2-3; the match to TRBD2 covers 8 bases. The CDR3 is made up of 17 amino acids. The V segment lost 0 bases and the J segment 6 bases; nucleotides outside the gene matches: 11. The germline gives CDR1 LGHNA, CDR2 YNFKEQ. The CDR3 loop reads CASSQDYAGGDTDTQYF. CDR3 nucleotides: TGTGCCAGCAGCCAAGATTACGCGGGAGGTGACACGGATACGCAGTATTTT.

As for this clonotype: A clone one base away is much larger, so this may be a read error. This chain uses TRBV6-6 with TRBJ2-3, with D perhaps TRBD1 (5 bases). Germline CDR1 MNHNY, CDR2 SVGAGI (reference sequence). The CDR3 is 11 amino acids. CDR3 in amino acids: CASSDTGTQYF. The CDR3 DNA reads TGTGCCAGCAGTGACACAGGTACGCAGTATTTT.

This clonotype was recorded once. V usage is TRBV18 and J usage is TRBJ1-1, with D unresolved. Trimming took 3 bases from V and 8 from J, leaving 13 bases between them. CDR3 length: 13 amino acids. Germline CDR1 reads KGHSH; CDR2 reads LQKENI. In DNA, the CDR3 is TGTGCCAGCTCACCGGACTCCATGGGGGAAGCTTTCTTT. Translating gives CASSPDSMGEAFF.

This chain joins TRBV12-3 or TRBV12-4 and TRBJ2-3; 9 positions agree with TRBD2. V lost 5 bases, J lost 1 base, and 13 bases stayed unmatched. The CDR3 has 18 residues. The CDR3 DNA follows: TGTGCCAGCAGTGTGTTAGCGGGAGTTGGATTGGGCACAGATACGCAGTATTTT. Amino acids: CASSVLAGVGLGTDTQYF.

The chain joins TRBV12-3 or TRBV12-4 to TRBJ2-3; 7 bases are a match to TRBD1. V was clipped by 5 bases and J by 1 base; unmatched bases: 6. CDR3 size: 15 residues. CDR3 region: CASSAQGTGTDTQYF. The DNA of the CDR3 is TGTGCCAGCAGTGCACAGGGGACCGGCACAGATACGCAGTATTTT.

Here the CDR3 DNA reads TGTGCCAGCACCACGGACAGGGGCTATGGCTACACCTTC. It encodes CASTTDRGYGYTF. The chain is built from TRBV28 and TRBJ1-2; TRBD1 aligns across 9 bases. The CDR3 runs to 13 residues. Trimming removed 7 bases from V and 4 bases from J; junction bases left unmatched: 4. CDR1 and CDR2 (germline): MDHEN, SYDVKM.

The table lists this clonotype with a few counts. The chain carries TRBV7-3 and TRBJ2-1, with 7 bases lining up with TRBD2. CDR3 length equals 15 residues. From germline, CDR1 is SGHTA and CDR2 FQGTGA. With V trimmed by 5 bases and J by 5 bases, 9 bases remained unmatched. The CDR3 DNA reads TGTGCCAGCAGCGCCGGACTAGGGGCCCACAATGAGCAGTTCTTC. Translation: CASSAGLGAHNEQFF.

The chain has TRBV18 and TRBJ1-1, with 7 positions matching TRBD1. Germline V CDR1 and CDR2: KGHSH, LQKENI. The CDR3 runs 15 residues. V dropped 4 bases and J dropped 0; count of bases not matched to a gene: 5. This chain's CDR3 is CASSLGQIMNTEAFF. In DNA form, the CDR3 reads TGTGCCAGCTCACTGGGACAGATCATGAACACTGAAGCTTTCTTT.

This clonotype was counted a few times. The rearrangement joins TRBV20-1 to TRBJ1-5; the D is unclear. Germline CDR1 is DFQATT and CDR2 is SNEGSKA (reference sequence). Trimming removed 0 bases from V and 6 bases from J, with 18 bases in between. The CDR3 covers 16 residues. The CDR3 DNA follows: TGCAGTGCTAGAGATCCGAAGCCAGGTGAAATTCAGCCCCAGCATTTT. Translation: CSARDPKPGEIQPQHF.

This chain connects TRBV6-5 to TRBJ2-3; 9 nucleotides match TRBD2. Germline CDR1 is MNHEY and CDR2 is SVGAGI. Germline trimming cut 6 bases from V and 0 bases from J; bases unmatched to any gene: 4. This CDR3 has 15 amino acids. The CDR3 DNA reads as TGTGCCAGCAGGGCGGGAGGGGCTAGCACAGATACGCAGTATTTT. This codes for CASRAGGASTDTQYF.

The rearrangement uses TRBV3-1 and TRBJ2-3; 7 bases fit TRBD1. Trimming cost V 3 bases and J 6 bases; bases outside gene matches: 6. Germline CDR1 LGHDT, CDR2 YNNKEL (reference sequence). This CDR3 has 14 amino acids. The CDR3 nucleotides are TGTGCCAGCAGCCAGAGAGGGGGCAAGGATACGCAGTATTTT. Its protein product is CASSQRGGKDTQYF.

This clonotype occurred a few times. CDR3 protein: CSALAVEYEQYF. CDR3 nucleotides: TGCAGTGCTTTAGCGGTAGAATACGAGCAGTACTTC. The chain has TRBV20-1 and TRBJ2-7; D is perhaps TRBD2 (6 bases). The V end was cut by 5 bases, the J end by 4 bases, with 12 bases between. Germline CDR1 and CDR2: DFQATT and SNEGSKA (reference sequence). The length of the CDR3 is 12 residues.

This chain links TRBV11-3 with TRBJ2-1; TRBD1 or TRBD2 may be the D gene (5 bases each). The J call may be wrong; the DNA end is better matched by TRBJ2-7. Germline values: CDR1 SGHNT, CDR2 YENEEA. The CDR3 loop spans 14 amino acids. CDR3 region: CATERSDSGNEQYF. CDR3 in DNA: TGTGCCACGGAACGGTCTGACAGCGGCAATGAGCAGTACTTC.

This clonotype was counted between two and nine times. V usage is TRBV10-3 and J usage is TRBJ2-1; D is unresolved. From germline, CDR1 is ENHRY and CDR2 SYGVKD. The CDR3 length is 16 residues. With 2 bases removed from V and 0 bases from J, the gap between germline ends came to 11 bases. CDR3 bases: TGTGCCATCAGTGAGGCGGCGGAAAGCTCCTACAATGAGCAGTTCTTC. This gives the protein CAISEAAESSYNEQFF.

Only a few counts were recorded for this clonotype. This sequence joins TRBV14 and TRBJ1-2, with 10 bases identical to TRBD1. Germline V CDR1 and CDR2: SGHDN, FVKESK. The ends lost 0 bases at V and 6 bases at J; junction bases unmatched: 4. The CDR3 length is 15 residues. The CDR3 DNA sequence: TGTGCCAGCAGCCAAGATGGGGACAGGGGACATGGCTACACCTTC. Amino acid sequence: CASSQDGDRGHGYTF.

The sample holds one count of this clonotype. The genes are TRBV15 and TRBJ2-7; 7 bases match TRBD1. Gene TRBJ2-5 matches the end of the DNA better, so the J call may be wrong. Germline-derived CDR1 and CDR2 are LNHNV and YYDKDF (reference sequence). This CDR3 contains 14 residues. The CDR3 DNA is TGTGCCACCAGCAGAGTGACAGGGCGGGAGACCCAGTACTTC. This sequence encodes CATSRVTGRETQYF.

This chain uses TRBV5-1 with TRBJ2-1; the D call may be TRBD1 or TRBD2 (5 bases each). Trimming removed 0 bases from V and 9 bases from J, with 10 bases in between. The germline CDR1 and CDR2 sequences are SGHRS and YFSETQ. The CDR3 totals 13 residues. CDR3 sequence: CASSLEVGTEQFF. Written as DNA, the CDR3 is TGCGCCAGCAGCTTGGAGGTGGGGACTGAGCAGTTCTTC.